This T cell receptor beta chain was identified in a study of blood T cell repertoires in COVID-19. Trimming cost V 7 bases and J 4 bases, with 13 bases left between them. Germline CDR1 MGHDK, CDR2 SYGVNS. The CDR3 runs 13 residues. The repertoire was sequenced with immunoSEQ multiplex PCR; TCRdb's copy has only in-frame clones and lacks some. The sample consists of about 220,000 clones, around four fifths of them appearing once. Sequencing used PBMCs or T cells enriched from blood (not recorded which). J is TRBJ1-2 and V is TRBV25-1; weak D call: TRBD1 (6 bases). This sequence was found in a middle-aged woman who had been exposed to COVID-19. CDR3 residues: CASTAGVGYGYTF. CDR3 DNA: TGTGCCAGCACCGCAGGGGTAGGCTATGGCTACACCTTC.